These 5 T cell receptor beta chains came from one sample sequenced in a study of blood T cells in healthy people across ages. It was with a sample-barcoded 5' primer and a J-beta primer mix that a second PCR of roughly 7 to 11 cycles was run. MiXCR, run by TCRdb on the 5' RACE reads, gives a single entry per CDR3 protein. The profile covers about 1.8 million distinct CDR3 sequences, with just under 50% appearing a single time and approximately 2.1% taken by the ten largest. Source material: blood. The receptors shown here come from a woman aged 40-49 years in good health.

The V and J genes are TRBV28 and TRBJ1-2; no definite D call. The CDR3 is 10 residues long. The germline V and J ends were trimmed by 10 bases and 5 bases, with 8 bases remaining between them. The germline gives CDR1 MDHEN, CDR2 SYDVKM. Written as DNA, the CDR3 is TGTGCCACCTCTTTGTATGGCTACACCTTC. Translation: CATSLYGYTF.

The table lists this clonotype with a few counts. This chain links TRBV7-2 with TRBJ2-7; D unclear. Germline loops: CDR1 SGHTA, CDR2 FQGNSA. The CDR3 is 15 residues long. Trimming took 3 bases from V and 2 from J, leaving 14 bases between them. CDR3 in amino acids: CASSFSAEFTYEQYF. The CDR3 DNA is TGTGCCAGCAGCTTCTCGGCAGAGTTCACCTACGAGCAGTACTTC.

This sequence joins TRBV7-2 and TRBJ1-6, with TRBD1 matching 7 bases. J gave up 9 bases and V 5 bases, and 10 bases lay outside the gene matches. The CDR3 spans 15 residues. Germline V gene lookup returns CDR1 SGHTA and CDR2 FQGNSA. The CDR3 coding sequence is TGTGCCAGCAGCCAACGACAGGGCTCGGGTTCACCCCTCCACTTT. It yields the protein CASSQRQGSGSPLHF.

The chain joins TRBV7-2 to TRBJ2-6; 8 positions agree with TRBD1. The CDR3 spans 16 residues. The junction had 5 bases not matched to a gene; V was cut back by 5 bases and J by 2 bases. From germline, CDR1 is SGHTA and CDR2 FQGNSA. The DNA for the CDR3 is TGTGCCAGCAGCCGTCGGACAGGGACTGGGGCCAACGTCCTGACTTTC. This gives the protein CASSRRTGTGANVLTF.

This clonotype appeared a few times. The chain is built from TRBV27 and TRBJ2-3, with D possibly matching TRBD2 (7 bases). This CDR3 has 17 residues. In germline, CDR1 is MNHEY, CDR2 SMNVEV (reference sequence). V gave up 8 bases and J gave up 6 bases, with 27 bases separating them. CDR3 DNA sequence: TGTGCCAGCCGAGTTCCGAGGGGGGGAGCGGATGGGGATACGCAGTATTTT. This gives the protein CASRVPRGGADGDTQYF.